This is a list of T cell receptor beta chains from one sample in a study of blood T cells in healthy people across ages. TCRdb ran MiXCR on the 5' RACE reads and lists one entry per CDR3 protein. The table includes approximately 780,000 distinct CDR3 sequences, more than 25% detected once. The data also belong to a second study, concerning T cells of mothers and their children.

The sequencing sample was made of blood. These receptors were taken from a boy under 18 in good health. CDR3s include the opening cysteine and the closing phenylalanine or tryptophan. D genes are given only for firm matches. Part of the rows lack a size; the others show once, few, many or a class for expanded clones.

TRBV6-1	-	TRBJ2-1	TRBD1	CASSPTTGTGGWNEQFF	TGTGCCAGCAGCCCAACTACGGGGACAGGGGGCTGGAATGAGCAGTTCTTC
TRBV7-9	-	TRBJ2-2	-	CASSLEKGGELFF	TGTGCCAGCAGCTTGGAAAAGGGCGGGGAGCTGTTTTTT
TRBV13	-	TRBJ1-3	-	CASSLGRRSSGNTIYF	TGTGCCAGCAGCTTAGGCCGACGTAGCTCTGGAAACACCATATATTTT
TRBV4-1	-	TRBJ2-4	TRBD2	CASSHPSGLAVNIQYF	TGTGCCAGCAGCCACCCCTCGGGACTAGCGGTAAACATTCAGTACTTC
TRBV5-1	-	TRBJ1-5	-	CASSLGGQFNQPQHF	TGCGCCAGCAGCTTGGGTGGACAGTTCAATCAGCCCCAGCATTTT
TRBV7-9	few	TRBJ1-1	-	CASSLTYGEAFF	TGTGCCAGCAGCCTGACCTACGGTGAAGCTTTCTTT
TRBV6-2/TRBV6-3	few	TRBJ2-1	-	CASTRSGADEQFF	TGTGCCAGCACCCGATCTGGGGCCGATGAGCAGTTCTTC
TRBV6-5	few	TRBJ1-4	-	CASRRGSTNEKLFF	TGTGCCAGCCGCAGGGGCTCAACTAATGAAAAACTGTTTTTT
TRBV5-1	few	TRBJ2-7	TRBD1	CASSSADRGLVQYF	TGCGCCAGCAGCTCCGCGGACAGGGGGTTGGTGCAGTACTTC
TRBV30	few	TRBJ1-2	TRBD1	CAAPGGRTGPNYGYTF	TGTGCCGCGCCAGGGGGGAGAACAGGACCAAACTATGGCTACACCTTC
TRBV12-3/TRBV12-4	few	TRBJ2-7	-	CASSWGPTYEQYF	TGTGCCAGCAGTTGGGGACCGACTTACGAGCAGTACTTC
TRBV10-2	few	TRBJ2-4	-	CASSESRQGVNIQYF	TGCGCCAGCAGTGAGTCGAGGCAGGGAGTAAACATTCAGTACTTC
TRBV7-2	few	TRBJ2-1	-	CASSFNYNEQFF	TGTGCCAGCAGTTTTAACTACAATGAGCAGTTCTTC
TRBV13	-	TRBJ1-1	TRBD1	CASSPPGQGADTEAFF	TGTGCCAGCAGCCCACCGGGACAGGGGGCGGACACTGAAGCTTTCTTT
TRBV28	-	TRBJ1-1	TRBD1	CASTPRGAEAFF	TGTGCCAGCACTCCCAGGGGGGCTGAAGCTTTCTTT
TRBV10-3	-	TRBJ2-7	-	CAISESAGNEQYF	TGTGCCATCAGTGAGTCAGCAGGGAACGAGCAGTACTTC
TRBV7-9	few	TRBJ1-1	-	CASSFGEGRAFF	TGTGCCAGCAGCTTTGGTGAGGGTCGAGCTTTCTTT
TRBV10-2	-	TRBJ2-2	TRBD2	CASSLLGLAGGGTGELFF	TGCGCCAGCAGTCTATTGGGACTAGCGGGGGGTGGAACCGGGGAGCTGTTTTTT
TRBV20-1	-	TRBJ2-3	TRBD2	CSAGLRRGGTDTQYF	TGCAGTGCTGGACTTCGGCGGGGGGGCACAGATACGCAGTATTTT
TRBV13	-	TRBJ2-3	TRBD2	CASSSGLAADTLYF	TGTGCCAGCAGCTCGGGACTAGCAGCAGATACGCTGTATTTT
TRBV9	few	TRBJ2-1	-	CASTPEGRVYNEQFF	TGTGCCAGCACCCCAGAGGGGCGGGTTTACAATGAGCAGTTCTTC
TRBV3-1	few	TRBJ1-2	-	CASSQEGPHGYTF	TGTGCCAGCAGCCAAGAAGGACCTCATGGCTACACCTTC
TRBV30	few	TRBJ2-5	TRBD2	CAWSVVRGGVEETQYF	TGTGCCTGGAGTGTGGTTCGCGGGGGAGTTGAAGAGACCCAGTACTTC
TRBV28	-	TRBJ1-3	-	CASWETVGNTIYF	TGTGCCAGCTGGGAGACAGTCGGAAACACCATATATTTT
TRBV7-3	once	TRBJ2-5	-	CASSWLRGETQYF	TGTGCCAGCAGTTGGCTTAGGGGGGAGACCCAGTACTTC
TRBV12-3/TRBV12-4	few	TRBJ2-1	TRBD1	CASSTGEEQFF	TGTGCCAGCAGCACAGGGGAGGAGCAGTTCTTC
TRBV11-3	-	TRBJ2-1	TRBD2	CASSLDTSGGSYNEQFF	TGTGCCAGCAGCTTAGATACTAGCGGGGGATCCTACAATGAGCAGTTCTTC
TRBV5-1	-	TRBJ2-3	-	CASSKRASTDTQYF	TGCGCCAGCAGCAAGCGGGCGAGCACAGATACGCAGTATTTT
TRBV7-9	-	TRBJ2-5	-	CASSSAPTRVETQYF	TGTGCCAGCAGCTCCGCCCCCACCCGGGTAGAGACCCAGTACTTC
TRBV2	-	TRBJ2-7	TRBD1	CASSPDRGSSYEQYF	TGTGCCAGCAGCCCTGACAGGGGGAGCTCCTACGAGCAGTACTTC
TRBV28	once	TRBJ2-2	-	CASSSGHTGELFF	TGTGCCAGCAGCTCAGGACACACCGGGGAGCTGTTTTTT
TRBV6-5	few	TRBJ1-6	-	CASNPQAGNSPLHF	TGTGCCAGCAACCCTCAGGCAGGGAATTCACCCCTCCACTTT
TRBV11-2	few	TRBJ2-1	TRBD2	CASSLRGSGGAREQFF	TGTGCCAGCAGCCTAAGAGGGAGCGGGGGGGCCAGGGAGCAGTTCTTC
TRBV5-4	-	TRBJ1-6	-	CASSLASGGEGNSPLHF	TGTGCCAGCAGCTTGGCATCGGGGGGCGAAGGAAATTCACCCCTCCACTTT
TRBV7-2	-	TRBJ2-5	-	CVSSLGDAETQYF	TGTGTCAGCAGCTTAGGGGATGCGGAGACCCAGTACTTC
TRBV20-1	few	TRBJ2-7	-	CSARDQGIGSYEQYF	TGCAGTGCTAGAGATCAGGGGATCGGCTCCTACGAGCAGTACTTC
TRBV29-1	-	TRBJ2-7	TRBD2	CSVHATSGHFYEQYF	TGCAGCGTCCATGCAACTAGCGGTCACTTTTACGAGCAGTACTTC
TRBV18	few	TRBJ2-3	TRBD1	CASSPVYKTGPTDTQYF	TGTGCCAGCTCACCAGTATACAAGACAGGGCCCACAGATACGCAGTATTTT
TRBV4-1	-	TRBJ2-7	TRBD1	CASTPGTGERAYEQYF	TGCGCCAGCACCCCAGGGACAGGGGAGAGGGCCTACGAGCAGTACTTC
TRBV9	few	TRBJ2-5	TRBD2	CASSAYHKRGEETQYF	TGTGCCAGCAGCGCGTATCACAAGCGGGGAGAAGAGACCCAGTACTTC
TRBV6-5	many	TRBJ2-5	-	CASSRPGAQETQYF	TGTGCCAGCAGTCGACCAGGGGCCCAAGAGACCCAGTACTTC
TRBV5-1	-	TRBJ2-1	TRBD2	CASSPGLAGGIYNEQFF	TGCGCCAGCAGTCCTGGACTAGCGGGGGGGATATACAATGAGCAGTTCTTC
TRBV30	-	TRBJ1-2	-	CAWSVLGGYTF	TGTGCCTGGAGTGTACTGGGGGGCTACACCTTC
TRBV5-1	many	TRBJ2-7	-	CASSPAGEAYEQYF	TGCGCCAGCAGCCCCGCCGGGGAAGCCTACGAGCAGTACTTC
TRBV20-1	few	TRBJ2-1	-	CSAGPGYNEQFF	TGCAGTGCCGGCCCAGGCTACAATGAGCAGTTCTTC
TRBV20-1	few	TRBJ1-6	TRBD1	CSARVAGGNSPLHF	TGCAGTGCTAGAGTAGCAGGGGGCAATTCACCCCTCCACTTT